The 18 T cell receptor beta chains in this list originate from one sample, sequenced in a study of T cells in Graves' hyperthyroidism and ophthalmopathy. RNA transcripts were the template for amplifying TCR beta CDR3 regions. When the TCR CDR3 underwent first-round RT-PCR, the HTBI primer set was used. TCRdb re-called the multiplex PCR reads through MiXCR, storing one row per CDR3 protein. The sample includes hundreds of thousands of distinct CDR3 sequences, about a sixth of them seen just once. Sequencing was done on a sample of blood. The receptors stem from a woman in her forties with Graves' ophthalmopathy.

CDR3 protein: CASSPARAAGELFF. CDR3 DNA sequence: TGTGCCAGCAGTCCCGCCCGGGCCGCCGGGGAGCTGTTTTTT. The rearrangement uses TRBV12-3 or TRBV12-4 and TRBJ2-2; D is unresolved. The CDR3 contains 14 residues. Trimming pared 5 bases from V and 6 bases from J, leaving 13 bases between.

This clonotype was seen at least ten times. Here the CDR3 DNA reads TGTGCCAGCAGTGAAGCGCGGCAGTCTAAACTGAACACTGAAGCTTTCTTT. This sequence encodes CASSEARQSKLNTEAFF. The gene calls are TRBV2 and TRBJ1-1; no reliable D call. V lost 0 bases and J lost 0, with 14 bases in between. CDR1 is SNHLY and CDR2 is FYNNEI in the germline V gene. The CDR3 runs to 17 residues.

At least ten counts were recorded for this clonotype. The chain joins TRBV7-9 to TRBJ1-5, with a weak D call TRBD1 (5 bases). Trimming cost V 4 bases and J 2 bases, with 18 bases left between them. This CDR3 region has 17 residues. In germline, CDR1 is SEHNR, CDR2 FQNEAQ (reference sequence). CDR3 in amino acids: CASSSDSGLGGNQPQHF. The CDR3 bases are TGTGCCAGCAGCTCGGATTCAGGGTTGGGAGGCAATCAGCCCCAGCATTTT. The complete variable domain, with remaining parts taken from reference TRBV7-9 and TRBJ1-5, reads DTGVSQNPRHKITKRGQNVTFRCDPISEHNRLYWYRQTLGQGPEFLTYFQNEAQLEKSRLLSDRFSAERPKGSFSTLEIQRTEQGDSAMYLCASSSDSGLGGNQPQHFGDGTRLSIL.

In its sample, this clonotype was seen a few times. The CDR3 sequence: CASNAQGAHNSPLHF. The CDR3 DNA is TGTGCCAGCAACGCACAGGGGGCTCATAATTCACCCCTCCACTTT. The chain links TRBV2 to TRBJ1-6; 9 nucleotides line up with TRBD1. V trimming: 7 bases; J trimming: 5 bases; junction bases outside the gene matches: 6. Germline loops: CDR1 SNHLY, CDR2 FYNNEI. There are 15 residues in the CDR3. Full variable domain (outside the CDR3, taken from reference TRBV2 and TRBJ1-6): EPEVTQTPSHQVTQMGQEVILRCVPISNHLYFYWYRQILGQKVEFLVSFYNNEISEKSEIFDDQFSVERPDGSNFTLKIRSTKLEDSAMYFCASNAQGAHNSPLHFGNGTRLTVT.

The rearrangement links TRBV20-1 to TRBJ2-1, with 9 bases fitting TRBD1. J was trimmed by 9 bases and V by 3 bases; bases with no gene match: 6. Germline V CDR1 and CDR2: DFQATT, SNEGSKA (reference sequence). The CDR3 runs 13 residues. In nucleotides, the CDR3 is TGCAGTGCTAGGGGGACAGGGAGAGGTGAGCAGTTCTTC. It translates to CSARGTGRGEQFF.

The CDR3 DNA sequence: TGTGCCAGCAACGGGGGTAGCGCGTCCTACAATGAGCAGTTCTTC. This encodes CASNGGSASYNEQFF. The gene calls are TRBV2 and TRBJ2-1; perhaps TRBD2 as D (6 bases). Deletions cut 7 bases from V and 1 base from J, with 14 bases between. Germline-derived CDR1 and CDR2 are SNHLY and FYNNEI. There are 15 residues in the CDR3.

The CDR3 spells CASTKAGEAFF. CDR3 DNA: TGTGCCAGCACCAAAGCCGGGGAAGCTTTCTTT. The chain is built from TRBV12-3 or TRBV12-4 and TRBJ1-1; no firm D call. CDR3 length: 11 amino acids. Trimming left V 7 bases short and J 8 bases short, with 11 bases between.

This clonotype came up many times. This sequence joins TRBV6-1 and TRBJ2-3, with D perhaps given as TRBD1 or TRBD2 (6 bases each). The germline V and J ends were trimmed by 8 bases and 1 base, with 16 bases remaining between them. This CDR3 comprises 15 residues. Germline CDR1 reads MNHNS; CDR2 reads SASEGT. For the CDR3, the DNA is TGTGCCAGCGGAGGGACACACTCGGGCACAGATACGCAGTATTTT. This encodes CASGGTHSGTDTQYF.

The chain joins TRBV5-1 to TRBJ2-3; TRBD2 matches 9 bases. CDR3 length: 16 residues. V shed 1 base, J shed 1 base, and the junction held 4 bases outside the gene matches. Looked up from germline, CDR1 is SGHRS and CDR2 is YFSETQ. The CDR3 DNA follows: TGCGCCAGCAGCTTGCAGCGGGAGGCTGGCACAGATACGCAGTATTTT. This codes for CASSLQREAGTDTQYF.

This clonotype appeared once. V and J are TRBV3-1 and TRBJ1-5; TRBD1 might be the D (6 bases). Deletions cut 1 base from V and 1 base from J, with 8 bases between. The germline CDR1 and CDR2 sequences are LGHDT and YNNKEL (reference sequence). The CDR3 runs to 15 residues. The CDR3 sequence: CASSQVGHSNQPQHF. CDR3 bases: TGTGCCAGCAGCCAAGTGGGACACAGCAATCAGCCCCAGCATTTT.

At least ten counts were recorded for this clonotype. This chain connects TRBV18 to TRBJ2-3; tentative D call: TRBD2 (7 bases). This CDR3 has 18 amino acids. Germline V lookup: CDR1 KGHSH, CDR2 LQKENI. V dropped 3 bases and J dropped 6 bases, with 25 bases sitting between them. The CDR3 bases are TGTGCCAGCTCACCGGGGGGGCATGCGCTTTCCCGTCCGGATACGCAGTATTTT. Translation gives CASSPGGHALSRPDTQYF.

The sample holds a few counts of this clonotype. The genes are TRBV19 and TRBJ2-7; D possibly matches TRBD1 or TRBD2 (5 bases each). V was shortened by 5 bases and J by 1 base, with 12 bases between the two germline ends. From germline, CDR1 is LNHDA and CDR2 SQIVND (reference sequence). The CDR3 spans 14 residues. CDR3 in DNA: TGTGCCAGTAGTCGGGACCTCGGATCCTACGAGCAGTACTTC. Translating it yields CASSRDLGSYEQYF.

This chain connects TRBV5-1 to TRBJ2-6, with D uncertain. The CDR3 loop spans 14 amino acids. The V gene lost 4 bases and the J gene lost 7 bases, with 12 bases spanning the gap. In germline, CDR1 is SGHRS, CDR2 YFSETQ. DNA of the CDR3: TGCGCCAGCAGCCTCAACCTGGGAGCCAACGTCCTGACTTTC. It codes for CASSLNLGANVLTF.

V gene TRBV11-2 combines with J gene TRBJ2-6, with TRBD1 matching over 9 bases. CDR3 length: 19 residues. Germline CDR1 SGHAT, CDR2 FQNNGV. The V segment lost 4 bases and the J segment 2 bases; nucleotides outside the gene matches: 12. The DNA for the CDR3 is TGTGCCAGCAGCTCCTACAGGGGGCGCATCGATGCTGGGGCCAACGTCCTGACTTTC. Residues: CASSSYRGRIDAGANVLTF.

This clonotype came up a few times. The chain recombines TRBV20-1 with TRBJ2-3; D unresolved. CDR3 length: 16 residues. Trimming left V 0 bases short and J 9 bases short, with 22 bases between. Germline CDR1 and CDR2: DFQATT and SNEGSKA (reference sequence). The CDR3 bases are TGCAGTGCTAGAGATATTGACACGCGGCCCACATGGACGCAGTATTTT. Protein sequence: CSARDIDTRPTWTQYF.

Ten or more counts support this clonotype. The rearrangement joins TRBV27 to TRBJ1-1; a possible D gene is TRBD1 (5 bases). Germline V lookup: CDR1 MNHEY, CDR2 SMNVEV (reference sequence). The CDR3 has 15 amino acids. The ends were cut back, 8 bases at V and 1 base at J, with 17 bases in the middle. The DNA of the CDR3 is TGTGCCAGCTGGGGACGAAGCGGCGGGAACACTGAAGCTTTCTTT. Translation: CASWGRSGGNTEAFF.

This clonotype was counted at least ten times. The V gene is TRBV3-1, the J gene TRBJ2-7; TRBD1 matches 8 bases. The length of the CDR3 is 16 residues. J was trimmed by 3 bases and V by 2 bases; bases with no gene match: 9. Per the germline V gene, CDR1 is LGHDT and CDR2 is YNNKEL (reference sequence). As DNA, the CDR3 is TGTGCCAGCAGCCAATTCTACGGACAGGGTTTCTACGAGCAGTACTTC. Translating gives CASSQFYGQGFYEQYF.

This clonotype came up a few times. The J gene is TRBJ2-1, the V gene TRBV6-1, with a weak D call TRBD2 (6 bases). Per germline, CDR1 MNHNS and CDR2 SASEGT. Trimming shortened V by 4 bases and J by 8 bases, and 18 bases separated the two germline ends. CDR3 length equals 15 residues. The CDR3 nucleotides are TGTGCCAGCAGTGGGGGTGGCGGGACCCTCGATGAGCAGTTCTTC. Protein product: CASSGGGGTLDEQFF.